These T cell receptor beta chains were read from a single sample in a study of identical twins. MiXCR, run by TCRdb on the 5' RACE reads, gives a single entry per CDR3 protein. This sample carries 500,000 to 650,000 distinct CDR3 sequences, about 7.6% of them seen once, and the ten largest clones take 1.5% to 2%. These same records also appear under a second study, on yellow fever vaccine responses in identical twins.

Sequenced input: PBMCs. All receptors derive from a young woman in good health. CDR3s include the opening cysteine and the closing phenylalanine or tryptophan. Each record gives: D gene, V gene, J gene, clone size, CDR3 protein, CDR3 DNA. A D gene is named only where the DNA matches it firmly. Expanded clones are given a class, and other clones once, few, many or no size at all.

>NA|TRBV11-3|TRBJ2-7|few
CASSLPGPPTYEQYF
TGTGCCAGCAGCTTGCCGGGACCTCCAACCTACGAGCAGTACTTC
>NA|TRBV7-6|TRBJ2-3|NA
CASSLAGVSTDTQYF
TGTGCCAGCAGCTTAGCAGGGGTGAGCACAGATACGCAGTATTTT
>TRBD2|TRBV7-2|TRBJ2-1|few
CASSLVRASGRAHEQFF
TGTGCCAGCAGCTTAGTCCGGGCTAGCGGGAGGGCCCATGAGCAGTTCTTC
>NA|TRBV29-1|TRBJ2-1|NA
CSAHPSASYNEQFF
TGCAGCGCACATCCTAGCGCTTCCTACAATGAGCAGTTCTTC
>NA|TRBV6-2/TRBV6-3|TRBJ2-1|NA
CASSILGNEQFF
TGTGCCAGCAGTATCTTAGGCAATGAGCAGTTCTTC
>TRBD1|TRBV28|TRBJ2-3|many
CASRPQGAASDTQYF
TGTGCCAGCAGACCACAGGGGGCTGCTTCAGATACGCAGTATTTT
>NA|TRBV29-1|TRBJ1-1|many
CSVGGRGDTEAFF
TGCAGCGTTGGCGGAAGGGGGGATACTGAAGCTTTCTTT
>TRBD2|TRBV4-1|TRBJ2-5|many
CASSQARGTSGETQYF
TGCGCCAGCAGCCAGGCAAGGGGAACTAGCGGAGAGACCCAGTACTTC
>TRBD2|TRBV27|TRBJ2-2|few
CASSLGLAGGPTGELFF
TGTGCCAGCAGTTTGGGACTAGCGGGAGGCCCAACCGGGGAGCTGTTTTTT
>NA|TRBV13|TRBJ1-1|NA
CASSLAYRETEAFF
TGTGCCAGCAGCTTAGCCTACAGGGAAACTGAAGCTTTCTTT
>NA|TRBV3-1|TRBJ2-4|many
CASSQEVPGMRAKNIQYF
TGTGCCAGCAGCCAAGAAGTTCCAGGGATGAGGGCCAAAAACATTCAGTACTTC
>TRBD2|TRBV7-8|TRBJ2-1|few
CASSTLAGGAGGLNEQFF
TGTGCCAGCAGCACCCTAGCGGGGGGGGCGGGAGGGTTAAATGAGCAGTTCTTC
>NA|TRBV5-1|TRBJ2-4|NA
CASSPYAGIGGIQYF
TGCGCCAGCAGCCCATATGCAGGGATCGGAGGTATTCAGTACTTC
>TRBD2|TRBV12-3/TRBV12-4|TRBJ2-1|many
CASSQSPGTSGIYNEQFF
TGTGCCAGCAGTCAATCGCCCGGGACTAGCGGGATCTACAATGAGCAGTTCTTC
>NA|TRBV27|TRBJ1-6|NA
CASSLGSPNSPLHF
TGTGCCAGCAGTCTCGGGTCTCCAAATTCACCCCTCCACTTT
>NA|TRBV5-1|TRBJ2-1|many
CASLGGSKQFF
TGCGCCAGCCTCGGTGGGTCCAAGCAGTTCTTC
>TRBD1|TRBV7-6|TRBJ1-1|few
CASSTGTVPNTEAFF
TGTGCCAGCAGCACTGGGACAGTCCCGAACACTGAAGCTTTCTTT
>TRBD2|TRBV4-1|TRBJ2-1|NA
CASSQKGLAGVGEQFF
TGCGCCAGCAGCCAAAAGGGACTAGCGGGAGTCGGGGAGCAGTTCTTC
>TRBD2|TRBV20-1|TRBJ2-5|NA
CSARGKTSGSQETQYF
TGCAGTGCTAGAGGAAAAACTAGCGGGAGTCAGGAGACCCAGTACTTC
>NA|TRBV12-3/TRBV12-4|TRBJ2-5|many
CASSRRTTAQETQYF
TGTGCCAGCAGTCGGAGGACGACAGCCCAAGAGACCCAGTACTTC
>NA|TRBV7-9|TRBJ2-7|NA
CASSLSPWPEQYF
TGTGCCAGCAGCCTGAGTCCATGGCCCGAGCAGTACTTC
>NA|TRBV12-3/TRBV12-4|TRBJ1-5|many
CASSLRVTKGQPQHF
TGTGCCAGCAGTTTAAGGGTGACCAAGGGTCAGCCCCAGCATTTT
>NA|TRBV7-9|TRBJ1-3|few
CASSTSGNSGNTIYF
TGTGCCAGCAGCACCTCGGGCAACTCTGGAAACACCATATATTTT
>NA|TRBV7-9|TRBJ2-2|NA
CATHRDGNTGELFF
TGTGCCACCCACCGGGACGGGAACACCGGGGAGCTGTTTTTT
>NA|TRBV10-3|TRBJ2-1|NA
CAISETGSAKDEQFF
TGTGCCATCAGTGAGACAGGCTCCGCTAAGGATGAGCAGTTCTTC
>TRBD2|TRBV2|TRBJ2-5|NA
CASSDTLAGAQETQYF
TGTGCCAGCAGTGATACCCTAGCGGGGGCCCAAGAGACCCAGTACTTC
>NA|TRBV7-9|TRBJ2-5|NA
CASSRTVETQYF
TGTGCCAGCAGCCGGACGGTGGAGACCCAGTACTTC
>TRBD1|TRBV20-1|TRBJ2-7|NA
CSAERSGGYEQYF
TGCAGTGCTGAACGTTCAGGGGGCTACGAGCAGTACTTC
>NA|TRBV5-1|TRBJ2-5|many
CASSLGQLGETQYF
TGCGCCAGCAGCTTGGGCCAGCTCGGCGAGACCCAGTACTTC
>TRBD1|TRBV7-2|TRBJ2-3|NA
CASSLVGTVSDTQYF
TGTGCCAGCAGCTTAGTCGGGACAGTTTCGGATACGCAGTATTTT
>NA|TRBV20-1|TRBJ2-6|many
CSARDKKSGANVLTF
TGCAGTGCTAGGGACAAAAAATCTGGGGCCAACGTCCTGACTTTC
>NA|TRBV5-1|TRBJ1-1|few
CASSRALNTEAFF
TGCGCCAGCAGCAGGGCACTTAACACTGAAGCTTTCTTT
>TRBD1|TRBV5-1|TRBJ2-3|many
CASSLWTGVTQADTQYF
TGCGCCAGCAGCTTGTGGACAGGGGTCACCCAGGCCGATACGCAGTATTTT
>NA|TRBV29-1|TRBJ2-1|few
CSVDPEQFF
TGCAGCGTTGATCCAGAGCAGTTCTTC
>NA|TRBV5-1|TRBJ2-4|NA
CASSRRVAKNIQYF
TGCGCCAGCAGCCGTAGGGTAGCCAAAAACATTCAGTACTTC
>NA|TRBV12-3/TRBV12-4|TRBJ1-1|many
CASSLGARRDTEAFF
TGTGCCAGCAGTTTAGGGGCCCGGAGGGATACTGAAGCTTTCTTT
>NA|TRBV12-3/TRBV12-4|TRBJ2-1|NA
CASKRVYNEQFF
TGTGCCAGCAAGCGGGTGTACAATGAGCAGTTCTTC
>NA|TRBV7-9|TRBJ2-1|many
CASNVGGSSYNEQFF
TGTGCCAGCAACGTGGGGGGCTCCTCCTACAATGAGCAGTTCTTC
>NA|TRBV20-1|TRBJ1-5|NA
CSARDGGNQPQHF
TGCAGTGCTAGGGACGGTGGAAATCAGCCCCAGCATTTT
>TRBD2|TRBV24-1|TRBJ2-7|NA
CATSLRTGTSGYEQYF
TGTGCCACCAGTCTAAGAACCGGGACTAGCGGCTACGAGCAGTACTTC
>TRBD2|TRBV27|TRBJ2-1|few
CASSFLGTSGGVNNEQFF
TGTGCCAGCAGTTTCCTCGGGACTAGCGGGGGGGTTAACAATGAGCAGTTCTTC
>TRBD2|TRBV2|TRBJ2-2|few
CASSTKRERTGELFF
TGTGCCAGCAGTACCAAGCGGGAGCGCACCGGGGAGCTGTTTTTT
>NA|TRBV12-3/TRBV12-4|TRBJ1-4|NA
CASSSRETVYEKLFF
TGTGCCAGCAGCTCCCGGGAAACCGTTTATGAAAAACTGTTTTTT
>TRBD1|TRBV13|TRBJ2-1|many
CASSFDRGYNEQFF
TGTGCCAGCAGCTTCGACAGGGGGTACAATGAGCAGTTCTTC
>TRBD2|TRBV10-3|TRBJ2-1|many
CAISESGLADNEQFF
TGTGCCATCAGTGAGTCGGGACTAGCGGACAATGAGCAGTTCTTC
>NA|TRBV7-6|TRBJ2-1|few
CASSLDGIGGEQFF
TGTGCCAGCAGCTTAGACGGGATCGGGGGTGAGCAGTTCTTC
>TRBD2|TRBV10-3|TRBJ2-5|NA
CAISEGRGRETQYF
TGTGCCATCAGTGAGGGTCGCGGGAGAGAGACCCAGTACTTC
>NA|TRBV29-1|TRBJ2-1|many
CSVAPHRVNNEQFF
TGCAGCGTTGCTCCGCACAGGGTCAATAATGAGCAGTTCTTC
>NA|TRBV20-1|TRBJ2-1|NA
CSARLRGNEQFF
TGCAGTGCTAGGCTCCGGGGCAATGAGCAGTTCTTC
>NA|TRBV6-5|TRBJ2-5|NA
CASSYRRIQETQYF
TGTGCCAGCAGTTACCGCAGGATCCAAGAGACCCAGTACTTC
>NA|TRBV20-1|TRBJ1-1|few
CSARVGGIDTEAFF
TGCAGTGCTAGAGTGGGGGGAATAGACACTGAAGCTTTCTTT
>NA|TRBV9|TRBJ1-2|few
CASSVGDPRTDYFIYGYTF
TGTGCCAGCAGCGTAGGGGACCCTAGGACAGACTACTTTATCTATGGCTACACCTTC
>TRBD2|TRBV19|TRBJ2-5|once
CASRGSGRGETQYF
TGTGCCAGTAGGGGAAGCGGGAGGGGGGAGACCCAGTACTTC
>NA|TRBV18|TRBJ2-3|many
CASSPQMFRGSTDTQYF
TGTGCCAGCTCACCACAGATGTTCCGGGGTAGCACAGATACGCAGTATTTT
>TRBD2|TRBV4-1|TRBJ2-3|many
CASTVGRLAGSSGDTQYF
TGCGCCAGCACTGTCGGGAGACTAGCGGGAAGTTCCGGAGATACGCAGTATTTT